The present TCR beta chain was sequenced within a study of response to subunit inactivated influenza vaccine. Study-wide results and caveats: The authors offered the suggestion that each seasonal influenza vaccination recruits few new T cells.

TCRdb re-called the RT-PCR reads through MiXCR, storing one row per CDR3 protein. Found here are 450,000 to 600,000 distinct CDR3 sequences, roughly 7.6% of them singletons; the top ten hold around 13%. This clonotype was recorded at least ten times. Antigen specificity is unknown. The sequencing here drew on PBMCs from blood, taken 23 to 25 months after vaccination. The receptor's source is a man aged 45 to 70 who received an inactivated influenza vaccine.

Here the CDR3 reads CASSSQRGTEQFF. DNA of the CDR3: TGTGCCAGCAGCTCACAGCGGGGGACAGAGCAGTTCTTC. J is TRBJ2-1 and V is TRBV7-2, with 8 nucleotides matching TRBD2. Per germline, CDR1 SGHTA and CDR2 FQGNSA. CDR3 length equals 13 residues. The V gene end was trimmed by 4 bases and the J gene end by 10 bases; junction bases not matched to a gene: 6.